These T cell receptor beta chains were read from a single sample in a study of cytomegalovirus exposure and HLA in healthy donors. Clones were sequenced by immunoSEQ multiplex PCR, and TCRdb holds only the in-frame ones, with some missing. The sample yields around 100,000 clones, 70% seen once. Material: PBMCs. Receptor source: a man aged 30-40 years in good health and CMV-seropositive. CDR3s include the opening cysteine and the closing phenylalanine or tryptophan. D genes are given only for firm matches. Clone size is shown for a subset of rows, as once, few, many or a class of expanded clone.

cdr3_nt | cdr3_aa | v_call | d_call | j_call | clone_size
TGTGCCAGTAGTTTCGGGACAGGGAAATATGGCTACACCTTC | CASSFGTGKYGYTF | TRBV19 | TRBD1 | TRBJ1-2 | once
TGTGCCAGTAGCCAGACAGCTTATAGCAATCAGCCCCAGCATTTT | CASSQTAYSNQPQHF | TRBV19 | NA | TRBJ1-5 | once
TGCGCCATCTGGACTAGCGGTAAAGAGACCCAGTACTTC | CAIWTSGKETQYF | TRBV10-1 | TRBD2 | TRBJ2-5 | NA
TGTGCCAGCTCACCGGTACAGGAGGGTGGCTACACCTTC | CASSPVQEGGYTF | TRBV18 | NA | TRBJ1-2 | few
TGTGCCAGCACCCGGACAGGCTCCTATGGCTACACCTTC | CASTRTGSYGYTF | TRBV7-2 | TRBD1 | TRBJ1-2 | NA
TGTGCCAGCAGCAACTACCCGGGACAGGGCGAAGAGACCCAGTACTTC | CASSNYPGQGEETQYF | TRBV27 | TRBD1 | TRBJ2-5 | NA
TGTGCCAGCAGTTTGGGGAGGACAGGGGCTATCAATTCACCCCTCCACTTT | CASSLGRTGAINSPLHF | TRBV27 | TRBD1 | TRBJ1-6 | few
TGTGCCAGCAGCCTGTTAGCGGGGGCAACGGACATTCAGTACTTC | CASSLLAGATDIQYF | TRBV2 | TRBD2 | TRBJ2-4 | few
TGTGCCAGCAGTTTCCAACCTCAGGGTCCAAATCAGCCCCAGCATTTT | CASSFQPQGPNQPQHF | TRBV27 | NA | TRBJ1-5 | NA
TGTGCCAGCAGCGTAGGACAGGTAAACACCGGGGAGCTGTTTTTT | CASSVGQVNTGELFF | TRBV9 | NA | TRBJ2-2 | NA
TGTGCCAGCAGTTTCCACGGCTCAGGGGGAAATGAGCAGTTCTTC | CASSFHGSGGNEQFF | TRBV6-1 | TRBD1 | TRBJ2-1 | few
TGTGCCAGCAGCGTAGGAGTCAGGGAAAAAGAGACCCAGTACTTC | CASSVGVREKETQYF | TRBV9 | NA | TRBJ2-5 | NA
TGTGCCAGCAGCTTCTCGACAGGGAACACCGGGGAGCTGTTTTTT | CASSFSTGNTGELFF | TRBV11-3 | NA | TRBJ2-2 | NA
TGTGCCAGCACTCCTCAGGGACAAAACACTGAAGCTTTCTTT | CASTPQGQNTEAFF | TRBV2 | NA | TRBJ1-1 | NA